This TCR beta chain was captured in a study of cytomegalovirus exposure and HLA in healthy donors (dated by TCRdb to 2017 to 2019). With respect to the entire study: In an earlier analysis of 587 of the donors, around 290 Gb of sequence data and some 100 million unique TCR beta sequences from about 190 million T cells were reported. All discovery cohort repertoires had been generated using a single sequencing platform. Both class I and class II loci were covered by HLA typing, at four-digit resolution. A few DR-DQ haplotypes were treated as single units for association and clustering because of strong linkage in the cohort. In a later genetic analysis, genome-wide SNP genotypes for 398 of the 666 donors were used, and that subset was treated as a discovery cohort. The study aimed to test whether signatures of past pathogen exposure could be identified by cataloging public T cell receptors. Donor age, sex, ethnicity and CMV serostatus were compiled alongside the repertoire data. An earlier analysis of around 540 of the donors applied high-throughput TCR beta sequencing to assess whether each TCR beta V gene segment acted as functional or pseudogenic. Across around 400 genotyped donors of the cohort, an average of roughly 250,000 unique TCR beta nucleotide sequences per donor were sequenced, and 15% to 20% of those sequences were non-productive. The genetic ancestry cluster associated with self-reported Caucasian donors included over 80% of the approximately 400 genotyped donors. An early release that covered about 640 HLA-typed donors contained about 300 gigabases of sequencing data and approximately 85 million unique TCR sequences. In addition to the first cohort of 666 subjects, a separate validation cohort of 130 or so different subjects was used. The study used immunosequencing to profile the T cell repertoires of under 700 subjects and linked those repertoires to cytomegalovirus serostatus. To predict cytomegalovirus infection status, the study brought together high-throughput TCR immunosequencing, statistical association of individual TCRs with disease status, and machine learning. Rather than using new phenotypic data, the later analysis identified candidate immune exposures from TCR beta sequences and from how often those sequences occurred across donors. In a later analysis, previously published TCR beta repertoires from more than 500 donors were re-analyzed and high-resolution HLA genotyping was added so that TCR occurrence patterns could be studied. Typing coverage differed by locus: A, B, C, DRB1 and DQB1 were typed in about 629-640 donors, DQA1 in 522, DPA1 in around 610, and DPB1 in 400 to 490. Summary of the overall study and its limitations: A further reported finding was that TCR beta sequences accurately predicted the HLA-A and HLA-B alleles for most subjects in the first cohort. In a later genetic analysis, fewer N-insertions in productive TCRs were reported among donors in an Asian-associated ancestry cluster than the approximately 630-donor mean. Most TCR sequences were observed very rarely across donors, whereas some public TCRs were present in many individuals. Several of the top co-occurrence clusters appeared to be linked to parvovirus B19, influenza, CMV and Epstein-Barr virus, according to a later analysis. Compared with equally common non-associated chains, HLA-associated TCR beta chains in a later analysis were more clonally expanded and had lower generation probabilities. The sequencing pipeline was judged likely to have produced a cluster of highly shared sequence variants as a technical artifact. This cohort had only TCR beta chains sequenced, and the lack of alpha or paired-chain data limited which features could be detected. Sequencing depth was assumed to be roughly uniform across donors in the presence/absence analyses, though that assumption may not hold. A later analysis found that most CMV-associated TCR beta chains appeared HLA-restricted, with HLA associations seemingly driven largely by CMV exposure. According to the authors, the approach could potentially be generalized to other disease states and immunological phenotypes. Because the 87-base-pair reads could not distinguish some IMGT-functional V segments, including TRBV6-2 and TRBV6-3, those segments were excluded. Because counts were too low, about 15 rarely observed V segments, including chromosome 9 orphons, were left out of the earlier analysis of approximately 500 of the donors. A later analysis associated about 17,000 TCR beta sequences with specific HLA alleles at a false discovery rate of 0.05. According to a later analysis, TCR association rates differed among HLA loci, with DRB1 alleles showing the most associated TCRs and HLA-C alleles showing the fewest. The only immune exposure information available for the cohort was CMV serostatus. In an earlier analysis of some 500 of the donors, most TCR beta V segments were observed in productive rearrangements about 90% or about 30% of the time, broadly matching IMGT annotations. Assigning TCR associations to individual alleles was difficult when HLA alleles, especially DR and DQ, strongly co-occurred. Linkage disequilibrium might explain the correlated functional status among segregating V segments, but an unknown experimental factor could not be ruled out. In both the original and validation cohorts, the classifier was reported to diagnose cytomegalovirus status with high specificity and sensitivity. V-gene and J-gene trimming of TCR beta chains was associated with a missense DCLRE1C variant in a later genetic analysis, and the association was replicated in an independent cohort. In the study, 150 to 200 TCR beta chains were listed as associated with cytomegalovirus. HLA typing was unavailable for some donors at each locus, so association tests used only the typed subset. In vitro tests confirmed that a few of the cytomegalovirus-associated TCR beta chains recognize cytomegalovirus antigens.

Comment on this clone: The clone's antigen remains unknown. No base quality information exists; no much larger clone differs at one position.

Library preparation was by the immunoSEQ multiplex PCR assay. The multiplex PCR relied on a mix of 60 forward primers for TCR Vbeta segments and 13 reverse primers for TCR Jbeta segments. A multiplex PCR assay on genomic DNA amplified the CDR3 region of rearranged TCR beta genes. Amplified TCR beta libraries were sequenced as 87-base-pair reads on the Illumina HiSeq System. Per the original workflow: In a later analysis, roughly 80 million unique TCR beta chains were counted across the 500 to 700 repertoires, and some 10 million of these chains were shared by at least two donors. Raw reads were error-corrected and collapsed into unique sequences by a nearest-neighbor algorithm in which closely related sequences were merged to remove PCR and sequencing errors. To assign V, D and J gene segments, CDR3 sequences were aligned to IMGT reference sequences. For a sequence to be retained, a match of at least six nucleotides was required to both a V gene segment and a J gene segment. A rearrangement counted as productive if the CDR3 had no stop codons and remained in frame with V and J, and every other rearrangement counted as non-productive. Following IMGT convention, CDR3 was defined as the stretch from the second conserved V-encoded cysteine up to the conserved J-encoded phenylalanine. In an earlier analysis of approximately 500 of the donors, sequences lacking an unambiguous match to a single V gene segment were excluded. An earlier analysis of 587 of the donors classified V segments as functional when productive rearrangements were above 56.7% and as segregating when the standard deviation between donors was above 5%. To diagnose cytomegalovirus status from the catalog of TCR beta chain sequences, a statistical classification framework was built. In a later analysis, V and J genes were assigned by comparing TCR nucleotide sequences against IMGT/GENE-DB human TR gene sequences. In a later analysis, CDR3 sequences and most-parsimonious VDJ recombination scenarios were assigned using the TCRdist pipeline. In a later analysis, each TCR beta chain was defined by its CDR3 amino acid sequence together with its V-gene family, and reads lacking a unique V-gene family were excluded. To address suspected cross-contamination and a sequencing artifact, a later analysis removed several hundred highly shared, low-generation-probability nucleotide sequences. A later analysis calculated a clonal expansion index for each public chain from normalized within-repertoire ranks of inferred template counts. In a later analysis, generation probabilities were computed using a VDJ recombination model fitted to out-of-frame rearrangements, and the results were checked against IGoR. A later analysis scored TCR-TCR, TCR-HLA and TCR-CMV co-occurrence with hypergeometric tests, applying a repertoire-size bias correction to TCR pairs. False discovery rates were estimated in a later analysis by permuting HLA or CMV assignments 20 times. In a later analysis, co-occurring TCRs were grouped using DBSCAN, with TCRdist sequence similarity added in when clustering inside HLA-allele-positive subsets. Repertoires with fewer than 30,000 or more than 120,000 public chains were left out of co-occurrence clustering, as were five repertoires with anomalous nucleotide sharing. TCRdb limited this immuneACCESS table to in-frame rearrangements with V and J called. A share of clones is missing; checked studies link under half to unresolved V genes, and the rest is unexplained. V and J calls and clone size are as listed in that table; D and trimming were resolved from the DNA. This sample comprises around 200,000 clones, around 79% of them detected only once. Around 1.8% of the sample is held by the ten biggest clonotypes.

Including the terminal cysteine and phenylalanine, the CDR3 comprises 14 residues. Only the CDR3 DNA is retained, 42 bases long and in frame from the first base. Per the germline V gene, SGHTS is the CDR1 and YDEGEE is the CDR2. At the junction V is shortened by 5 bases and J by 4 bases; bases outside the gene matches: 5. The cohort comprised some 700 healthy bone marrow donors. Cohort members were all nominally healthy when sampled, although unrecorded immune exposures were likely present. The donor was CMV seronegative and was included in the group of a few hundred seronegative cohort members. Each donor provided a peripheral blood sample, and peripheral blood mononuclear cells were used for TCR beta sequencing. The Qiagen DNeasy Blood Extraction Kit was used to extract genomic DNA from the blood cell samples.

The receptor comes from a man aged 18 to 30 in good health and CMV-seronegative. The sequencing sample was made of PBMCs. This receptor chain uses TRBV5-8 and TRBJ2-3; TRBD1 fits 9 bases in the junction. The CDR3 in this case is CASRGTGWADTQYF. In nucleotides, the sequence is TGTGCCAGCAGGGGGACAGGGTGGGCAGATACGCAGTATTTT.